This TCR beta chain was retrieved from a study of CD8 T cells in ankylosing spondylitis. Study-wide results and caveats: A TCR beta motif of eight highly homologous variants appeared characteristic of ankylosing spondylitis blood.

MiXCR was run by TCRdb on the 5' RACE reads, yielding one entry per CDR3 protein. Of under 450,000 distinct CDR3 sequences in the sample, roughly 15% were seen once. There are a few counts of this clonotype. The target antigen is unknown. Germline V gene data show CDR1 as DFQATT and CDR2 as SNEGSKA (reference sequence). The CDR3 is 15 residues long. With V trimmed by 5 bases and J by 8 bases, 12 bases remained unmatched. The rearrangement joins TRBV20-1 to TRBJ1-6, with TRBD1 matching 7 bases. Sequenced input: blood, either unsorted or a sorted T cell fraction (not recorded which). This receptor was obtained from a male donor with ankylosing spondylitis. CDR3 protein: CSAGRDSNRDSPLHF. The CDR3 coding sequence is TGCAGTGCTGGCCGGGACAGTAATCGAGATTCACCCCTCCACTTT.